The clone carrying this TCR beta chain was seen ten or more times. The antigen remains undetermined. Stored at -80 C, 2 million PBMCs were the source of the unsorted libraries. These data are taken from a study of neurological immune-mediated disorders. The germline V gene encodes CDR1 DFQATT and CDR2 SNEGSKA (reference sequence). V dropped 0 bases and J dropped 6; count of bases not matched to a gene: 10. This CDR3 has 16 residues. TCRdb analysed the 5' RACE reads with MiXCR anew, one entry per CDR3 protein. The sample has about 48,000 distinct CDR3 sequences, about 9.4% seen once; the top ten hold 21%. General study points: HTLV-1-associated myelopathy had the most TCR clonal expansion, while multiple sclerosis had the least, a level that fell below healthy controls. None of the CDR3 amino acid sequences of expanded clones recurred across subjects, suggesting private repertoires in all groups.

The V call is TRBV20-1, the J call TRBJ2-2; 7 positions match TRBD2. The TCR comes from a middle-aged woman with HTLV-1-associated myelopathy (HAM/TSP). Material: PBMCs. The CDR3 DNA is TGCAGTGCTAGAGATCAAAGGCGGGGGACTTCCGGGGAGCTGTTTTTT. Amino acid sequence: CSARDQRRGTSGELFF.